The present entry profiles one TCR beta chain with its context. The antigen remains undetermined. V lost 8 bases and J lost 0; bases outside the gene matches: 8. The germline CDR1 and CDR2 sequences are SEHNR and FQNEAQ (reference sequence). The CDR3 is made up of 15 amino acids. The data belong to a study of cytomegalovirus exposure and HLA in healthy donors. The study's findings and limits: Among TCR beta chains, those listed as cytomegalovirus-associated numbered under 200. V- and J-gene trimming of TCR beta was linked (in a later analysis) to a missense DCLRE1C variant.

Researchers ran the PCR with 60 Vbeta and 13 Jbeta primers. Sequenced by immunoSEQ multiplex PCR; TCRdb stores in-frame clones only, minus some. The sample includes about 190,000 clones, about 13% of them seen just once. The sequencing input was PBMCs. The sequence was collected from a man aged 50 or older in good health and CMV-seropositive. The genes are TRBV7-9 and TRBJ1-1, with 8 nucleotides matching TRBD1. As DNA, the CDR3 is TGTGCCAGCGGGCTATGGACAGGGATGAACACTGAAGCTTTCTTT. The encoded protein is CASGLWTGMNTEAFF.